The source of this TCR beta chain is a study of blood T cell repertoires in COVID-19 (TCRdb year 2020). Background on the whole study: For ImmuneRACE Cohort 3, a participant was defined as recovered based on two consecutive negative NP/OP PCR tests, clearance by a healthcare professional, or resolution of symptoms. Samples were obtained from the ongoing ImmuneRACE study (first 160 participants) and from 1,254 subjects provided by 6 global collaborators. HLA class I and class II types, where available, came from metadata supplied by the sample provider rather than from assay-based typing. Collaborator samples came from the United States, Italy and Spain and covered acute and convalescent phases of COVID-19. The material from the prospective study consisted of cDNA or gDNA derived from T cells, B-cell-depleted T cells, or PBMCs. Sample metadata almost always included a de-identified subject ID, COVID-19 status, age in years and sex. The repertoires were made available in a free public database intended to serve as a resource for research on the immune response to SARS-CoV-2. Subjects who had been exposed to COVID-19, were actively infected with it, or had recovered from it provided the deeply sampled blood TCRbeta repertoires that made up the dataset. The investigation overall reported the following: The quantity of clinical and demographic metadata differed by source and by participant and was supplied without curation.

The CDR3 runs 16 residues from the cysteine to the phenylalanine. Only the CDR3 DNA stays, 48 bases, in frame from base 1. V is cut back by 2 bases and J by 0 bases, with 4 bases in the junction unmatched. As encoded in the germline V gene, CDR1 is SNHLY while CDR2 is FYNNEI. To note about this clone: The antigen it recognizes is unknown. No base quality information exists; no much larger clone differs at one position.

Enrolling through a virtual design, the prospective study's participants ranged in age from roughly 18 to 89 years and lived across roughly 23 United States geographic areas. To assign participants to cohorts, the prospective study relied on clinical history that participants themselves reported in a screening survey and a study questionnaire. Mobile phlebotomists in the prospective study collected whole blood, serum and a nasopharyngeal or oropharyngeal swab from every participant. Over a roughly two-month period, participants in the prospective study had the option of providing additional blood draws and questionnaires. Prospective study blood samples were shipped either frozen or at room temperature before DNA extraction. TCRbeta CDR3 regions were amplified from genomic DNA by means of the immunoSEQ Assay, a bias-controlled multiplex PCR. The study's processing was this. Within the assay, amplification of reference gene primers was used to estimate how many nucleated cells each sample contained. To quantify the absolute abundance of each unique TCRbeta CDR3 rearrangement, sequence reads were collapsed and filtered. Productive Simpson clonality was computed per sample as the square root of Simpson's diversity index over productive rearrangements. TCRdb limited this immuneACCESS table to in-frame rearrangements with V and J called. A share of clones is missing; checked studies link under half to unresolved V genes, and the rest is unexplained. The D gene and trimming were derived from the DNA, and the V and J assignments and clone size from that table. The sample table lists roughly 200,000 clones, around 90% of them with a count of one. The ten largest clones take up 7% to 8.5% of the sample.

Specimen: PBMCs or T cells enriched from blood (not recorded which). The receptor was isolated from a man younger than 45 in a cohort exposed to, infected with or recovered from COVID-19 (not recorded which). The rearrangement combines TRBV2 with TRBJ2-5, with 9 junctional bases fitting TRBD2. The DNA is TGTGCCAGCAGTGAATTTTCTAGCGGGAACCAAGAGACCCAGTACTTC. It translates to CASSEFSSGNQETQYF.